This TCR beta chain was identified during a study of cytomegalovirus exposure and HLA in healthy donors. The primer mix had 60 Vbeta and 13 Jbeta primers. Some clones are missing from TCRdb's copy, which holds only in-frame ones; the method was immunoSEQ multiplex PCR. Of approximately 200,000 clones in the sample, approximately 79% were seen once. The germline V gene encodes CDR1 MGHDK and CDR2 SYGVNS. Trimming cost V 5 bases and J 3 bases, with 12 bases left between them. This CDR3 spans 14 amino acids. V is TRBV25-1 and J is TRBJ2-3; D is possibly TRBD2 (6 bases). The clonotype originates from a young woman in good health and CMV-seronegative. Sequencing was performed on PBMCs. The CDR3 region is CASSPEEGTDTQYF. CDR3 DNA: TGTGCCAGCAGTCCCGAGGAGGGGACAGATACGCAGTATTTT.